This T cell receptor (beta chain) was sequenced for a study of blood T cells in healthy people across ages. The donors, healthy Caucasians from Russia, were aged roughly 6 to 90. For the second PCR, which ran for about 7 to 11 cycles, a sample-barcoded 5' primer and a J-beta primer mix were used. TCRdb ran MiXCR on the 5' RACE reads and lists one entry per CDR3 protein. The sample carries 1,100,000 or so distinct CDR3 sequences, over 35% recorded once. Overall study findings and caveats: PBMCs left unsorted prevented a conclusive naive versus antigen-experienced comparison. Aged donors had fewer naive CD4+ cells and lower diversity than long-lived donors.

This clonotype was counted once. Its cognate antigen is unknown. Germline CDR1 is MDHEN and CDR2 is SYDVKM. The CDR3 is 14 residues long. V was pared by 6 bases and J by 6 bases, with 18 bases between. This TCR derives from a woman aged 55 to 70 in good health. V usage is TRBV28 and J usage is TRBJ2-7, with a possible D match to TRBD1 (6 bases). Specimen: blood. CDR3 DNA: TGTGCCAGCAGCTCGCAGGGGATGTTCGGCGAGCAGTACTTC. This translates into CASSSQGMFGEQYF.